Listed here are 26 T cell receptor beta chains from one sample, sequenced in a study of immune evolution from preneoplasia to lung adenocarcinoma. The repertoire was sequenced with immunoSEQ multiplex PCR; TCRdb's copy has only in-frame clones and lacks some. The sample holds 25,000 to 30,000 clones; roughly 70% are singletons and the top ten take around 5%. The sequenced material came from FFPE invasive lung adenocarcinoma tissue. The receptors were sampled from a person between 60 and 69 years old with invasive lung adenocarcinoma. Some clones in this sample may be carry-over from other donors' samples.

The rearrangement uses TRBV11-2 and TRBJ2-7, with a weak D call TRBD2 (5 bases). Between the trimmed V and J ends, which lost 1 base and 4 bases, there was a span of 23 bases. CDR3 length: 18 amino acids. Germline values: CDR1 SGHAT, CDR2 FQNNGV. CDR3 nucleotides: TGTGCCAGCAGCTTAGCAGGTTATAGGACTGCTCGGTGGTACGAGCAGTACTTC. Its translation: CASSLAGYRTARWYEQYF.

As regards this clone: Other nucleotide sequences in the sample specify the same CDR3. The rearrangement joins TRBV9 to TRBJ2-1, with 7 bases matching TRBD2. CDR3 length: 15 amino acids. Germline values: CDR1 SGDLS, CDR2 YYNGEE. V was clipped by 3 bases and J by 0 bases; unmatched bases: 3. The CDR3 here is CASSASGISYNEQFF. In DNA, the CDR3 is TGTGCCAGCAGCGCCAGCGGGATCTCCTACAATGAGCAGTTCTTC.

This chain uses TRBV19 with TRBJ2-3, with D tentatively TRBD1 (6 bases). CDR3 length: 13 amino acids. V was shortened by 2 bases and J by 3 bases, with 6 bases between the two germline ends. The germline gives CDR1 LNHDA, CDR2 SQIVND (reference sequence). The DNA of the CDR3 is TGTGCCAGTAGTATAAGGGGGACAGATACGCAGTATTTT. Its protein product is CASSIRGTDTQYF.

The CDR3 reads CASSLSGRSYEQYF. The CDR3 nucleotides are TGTGCCAGCAGTCTGTCGGGGCGTAGTTACGAGCAGTACTTC. The chain joins TRBV28 to TRBJ2-7; D is perhaps TRBD1 or TRBD2 (5 bases each). Looked up from germline, CDR1 is MDHEN and CDR2 is SYDVKM. V gave up 5 bases and J gave up 4 bases, with 15 bases separating them. The CDR3 sequence is 14 residues long.

V gene TRBV7-3 combines with J gene TRBJ2-1; tentative D call: TRBD1 (5 bases). The CDR3 spans 13 residues. V dropped 4 bases and J dropped 9 bases, with 13 bases sitting between them. From germline, CDR1 is SGHTA and CDR2 FQGTGA. The CDR3 reads CASSSLQGSEQFF. The CDR3 DNA reads TGTGCCAGCAGCTCACTTCAGGGTAGTGAGCAGTTCTTC.

The V gene is TRBV28, the J gene TRBJ2-2; D unresolved. Germline lookup yields CDR1 MDHEN and CDR2 SYDVKM. The CDR3 totals 12 residues. V gave up 3 bases and J gave up 7 bases, with 6 bases separating them. The CDR3 bases are TGTGCCAGCAGTTTGGCGGTCGGGGAGCTGTTTTTT. It encodes CASSLAVGELFF.

V usage is TRBV29-1 and J usage is TRBJ2-2; 8 nucleotides agree with TRBD2. V lost 7 bases to trimming and J lost 4 bases; unmatched junction nucleotides: 5. The CDR3 loop spans 13 amino acids. CDR1 and CDR2 from the germline V gene are SQVTM and ANQGSEA. CDR3 in amino acids: CSGAAGGTGELFF. DNA for the CDR3: TGCAGCGGAGCCGCGGGAGGCACCGGGGAGCTGTTTTTT.

Sample share makes this clone medium-sized. The chain combines TRBV6-1 with TRBJ2-3; 8 positions agree with TRBD1. The CDR3 is made up of 14 amino acids. Germline assignment: CDR1 MNHNS and CDR2 SASEGT. The ends lost 6 bases at V and 4 bases at J; junction bases unmatched: 6. The CDR3 region is CASRKQGAADTQYF. CDR3 DNA: TGTGCCAGCAGGAAGCAGGGGGCGGCAGATACGCAGTATTTT.

This clone was seen a few times. The chain uses TRBV2 and TRBJ2-5, with 8 positions matching TRBD2. The germline V gene has CDR1 SNHLY and CDR2 FYNNEI. Trimming removed 6 bases from V and 0 bases from J; junction bases left unmatched: 6. The CDR3 consists of 15 residues. CDR3 nucleotide sequence: TGTGCCAGCAGCAGCCTGACTAGCGACCAAGAGACCCAGTACTTC. Translated: CASSSLTSDQETQYF.

The gene calls are TRBV7-2 and TRBJ2-5, with D possibly called TRBD1 or TRBD2 (5 bases each). There are 13 residues in the CDR3. Trimming took off 5 bases at V and 5 bases at J, with 12 bases between the two ends. The germline gives CDR1 SGHTA, CDR2 FQGNSA. The CDR3 nucleotides read TGTGCCAGCAGCGTCGGGACCCTGGAGACCCAGTACTTC. This gives the protein CASSVGTLETQYF.

V usage is TRBV19 and J usage is TRBJ2-4, with TRBD1 identical over 8 bases. The junction had 16 bases not matched to a gene; V was cut back by 2 bases and J by 1 base. Germline values: CDR1 LNHDA, CDR2 SQIVND (reference sequence). The CDR3 is 20 amino acids. CDR3 region: CASSIRTGRGLYLAKNIQYF. The CDR3 DNA is TGTGCCAGTAGTATAAGAACAGGCAGGGGGCTCTATCTGGCCAAAAACATTCAGTACTTC.

The rearrangement uses TRBV6-5 and TRBJ2-2; 7 positions agree with TRBD1. This CDR3 region has 15 residues. With V trimmed by 7 bases and J by 1 base, 6 bases remained unmatched. CDR1 MNHEY and CDR2 SVGAGI come from the germline V gene. The CDR3 nucleotides are TGTGCCAGCACTCCGCGGACAGGGAACACCGGGGAGCTGTTTTTT. Translated: CASTPRTGNTGELFF.

The rearrangement uses TRBV10-1 and TRBJ1-2; D not certain. V shed 0 bases and J shed 6 bases, with 11 bases lying between them. The CDR3 spans 14 residues. From germline, CDR1 is WNHNN and CDR2 SYGVQD (reference sequence). CDR3 DNA sequence: TGCGCCAGCAGTGAGTCACGGCAAGGACATGGCTACACCTTC. This encodes CASSESRQGHGYTF.

V is TRBV5-4 and J is TRBJ1-1; D perhaps matches TRBD1 (6 bases). V lost 2 bases, J lost 10 bases, and 12 bases lay in between. Germline lookup yields CDR1 SGHNT and CDR2 YYREEE (reference sequence). The CDR3 has 12 amino acids. The CDR3 spells CASSLQQGVAFF. CDR3 DNA sequence: TGTGCCAGCAGCTTACAACAGGGTGTAGCTTTCTTT.

This chain uses TRBV6-5 with TRBJ2-5; D call uncertain. CDR3 length: 15 residues. The germline V gene has CDR1 MNHEY and CDR2 SVGAGI. Deletions cut 6 bases from V and 5 bases from J, with 19 bases between. The CDR3 reads CASSPARVLRETQYF. In DNA, the CDR3 is TGTGCCAGCAGCCCAGCTAGAGTCCTCCGGGAGACCCAGTACTTC.

The chain uses TRBV6-5 and TRBJ1-2; maybe TRBD1 (5 bases). Trimming shortened V by 6 bases and J by 5 bases, and 19 bases separated the two germline ends. This CDR3 has 15 residues. The V gene's germline CDR1 is MNHEY and CDR2 SVGAGI. CDR3 sequence reads: CASSQGPQGLYGYTF. As DNA, the CDR3 is TGTGCCAGCAGCCAAGGTCCCCAGGGATTATATGGCTACACCTTC.

The chain employs TRBV4-3 and TRBJ2-1, with D tentatively TRBD2 (8 bases). Germline V gives CDR1 LGHNA, CDR2 YSLEER. The CDR3 is 19 amino acids. Between the trimmed V and J ends, which lost 1 base and 4 bases, there was a span of 23 bases. The CDR3 region is CASSQVLRGRGRYYNEQFF. DNA of the CDR3: TGCGCCAGCAGCCAAGTCCTGAGGGGGCGCGGGAGGTATTACAATGAGCAGTTCTTC.

The chain is built from TRBV19 and TRBJ2-2; D is unclear. Germline V gene sequence: CDR1 LNHDA, CDR2 SQIVND (reference sequence). The CDR3 length is 13 residues. V lost 1 base and J 5 bases, leaving 5 bases between the germline ends. Written as DNA, the CDR3 is TGTGCCAGTAGTATAGTAGGAACCGGGGAGCTGTTTTTT. It specifies CASSIVGTGELFF. The full variable domain, rest sourced from reference TRBV19 and TRBJ2-2, is DGGITQSPKYLFRKEGQNVTLSCEQNLNHDAMYWYRQDPGQGLRLIYYSQIVNDFQKGDIAEGYSVSREKKESFPLTVTSAQKNPTAFYLCASSIVGTGELFFGEGSRLTVL.

The rearrangement links TRBV19 to TRBJ1-5; 10 bases are a match to TRBD1. J lost 1 base, V lost 5 bases, and 2 bases had no gene match. The length of the CDR3 is 15 residues. Germline values: CDR1 LNHDA, CDR2 SQIVND (reference sequence). The CDR3 spells CASSGGQGSNQPQHF. The CDR3 nucleotides are TGTGCCAGTAGTGGGGGACAGGGGAGCAATCAGCCCCAGCATTTT.

This chain connects TRBV28 to TRBJ2-2, with D unresolved. CDR1 MDHEN and CDR2 SYDVKM come from the germline V gene. This CDR3 has 13 amino acids. The germline V and J ends were trimmed by 7 bases and 7 bases, with 13 bases remaining between them. The CDR3 protein is CASKVEILGELFF. Here the CDR3 DNA reads TGTGCCAGCAAAGTTGAGATTCTCGGGGAGCTGTTTTTT.

J is TRBJ1-1 and V is TRBV5-4; D gene unclear. CDR1 is SGHNT and CDR2 is YYREEE in the germline V gene (reference sequence). Trimming removed 4 bases at V and 8 bases at J, with 6 bases between. The CDR3 contains 10 residues. CDR3 loop: CASSTGEAFF. CDR3 sequence (DNA): TGTGCCAGCAGCACGGGGGAAGCTTTCTTT.

This clone came up once. This chain links TRBV27 with TRBJ1-5, with no clear D. This CDR3 is 13 amino acids long. Trimming cost V 2 bases and J 6 bases, with 8 bases left between them. From germline, CDR1 is MNHEY and CDR2 SMNVEV (reference sequence). DNA of the CDR3: TGTGCCAGCAGTTTAGAATCGGGTCAGCCCCAGCATTTT. This translates into CASSLESGQPQHF.

This sequence joins TRBV4-1 and TRBJ1-5; no clear D. This CDR3 comprises 16 residues. In germline, CDR1 is MGHRA, CDR2 YSYEKL. Trimming removed 3 bases at V and 3 bases at J, with 15 bases between. CDR3 amino acids: CASSQGRGKTNQPQHF. The CDR3 DNA is TGCGCCAGCAGCCAGGGGAGAGGCAAGACCAATCAGCCCCAGCATTTT.

This clone has just a few counts. The CDR3 loop reads CASSWGPSTANEQFF. CDR3 nucleotide sequence: TGTGCCAGCAGCTGGGGGCCCTCGACAGCCAATGAGCAGTTCTTC. This chain uses TRBV5-6 with TRBJ2-1; D may be TRBD1 (6 bases). The CDR3 spans 15 residues. With 3 bases removed from V and 6 bases from J, the gap between germline ends came to 16 bases. Looked up from germline, CDR1 is SGHDT and CDR2 is YYEEEE.

The chain couples TRBV18 to TRBJ2-5; D is ambiguous. The CDR3 totals 15 residues. Germline CDR1 is KGHSH and CDR2 is LQKENI. The V end was cut by 5 bases, the J end by 5 bases, with 18 bases between. Here the CDR3 reads CASSFGSSPQETQYF. DNA for the CDR3: TGTGCCAGCTCATTCGGCAGTTCCCCCCAGGAGACCCAGTACTTC.

The chain combines TRBV7-2 with TRBJ1-5, with D uncertain. Germline CDR1 and CDR2: SGHTA and FQGNSA. The CDR3 length is 13 residues. The V end was cut by 1 base, the J end by 5 bases, with 6 bases between. The CDR3 DNA follows: TGTGCCAGCAGCTTAGGAATTGATCAGCCCCAGCATTTT. Translation gives CASSLGIDQPQHF.